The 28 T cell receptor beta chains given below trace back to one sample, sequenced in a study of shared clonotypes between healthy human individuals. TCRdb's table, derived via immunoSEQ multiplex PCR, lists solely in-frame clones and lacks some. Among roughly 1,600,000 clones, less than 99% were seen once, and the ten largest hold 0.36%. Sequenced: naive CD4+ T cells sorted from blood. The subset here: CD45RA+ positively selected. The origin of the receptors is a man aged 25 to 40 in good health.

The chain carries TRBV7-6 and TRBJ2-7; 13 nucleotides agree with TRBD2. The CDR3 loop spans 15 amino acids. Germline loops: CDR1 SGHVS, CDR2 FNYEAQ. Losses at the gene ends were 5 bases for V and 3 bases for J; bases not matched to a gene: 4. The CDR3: CASSVLAGGHYEQYF. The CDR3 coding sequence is TGTGCCAGCAGCGTACTAGCGGGAGGGCACTACGAGCAGTACTTC.

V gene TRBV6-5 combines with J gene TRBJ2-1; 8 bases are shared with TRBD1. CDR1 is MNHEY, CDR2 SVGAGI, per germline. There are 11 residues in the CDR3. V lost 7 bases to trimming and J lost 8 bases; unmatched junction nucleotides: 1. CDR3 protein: CASTGGHEQFF. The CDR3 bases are TGTGCCAGCACAGGGGGCCATGAGCAGTTCTTC.

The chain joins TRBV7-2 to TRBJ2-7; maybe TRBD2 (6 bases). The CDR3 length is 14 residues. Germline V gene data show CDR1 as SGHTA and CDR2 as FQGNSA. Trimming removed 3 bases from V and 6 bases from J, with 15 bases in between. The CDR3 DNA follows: TGTGCCAGCAGCTTCTGGGGGAAGGGAGGCGAGCAGTACTTC. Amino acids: CASSFWGKGGEQYF. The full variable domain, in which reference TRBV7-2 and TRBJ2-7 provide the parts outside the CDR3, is GAGVSQSPSNKVTEKGKDVELRCDPISGHTALYWYRQSLGQGLEFLIYFQGNSAPDKSGLPSDRFSAERTGGSVSTLTIQRTQQEDSAVYLCASSFWGKGGEQYFGPGTRLTVT.

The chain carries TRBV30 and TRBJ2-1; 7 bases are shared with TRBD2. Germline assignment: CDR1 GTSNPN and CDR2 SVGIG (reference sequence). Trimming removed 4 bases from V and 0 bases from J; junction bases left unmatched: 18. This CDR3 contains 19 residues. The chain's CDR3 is CAWNSGPGAGGSSYNEQFF. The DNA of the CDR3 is TGTGCCTGGAACAGTGGGCCCGGCGCCGGCGGGAGCTCCTACAATGAGCAGTTCTTC.

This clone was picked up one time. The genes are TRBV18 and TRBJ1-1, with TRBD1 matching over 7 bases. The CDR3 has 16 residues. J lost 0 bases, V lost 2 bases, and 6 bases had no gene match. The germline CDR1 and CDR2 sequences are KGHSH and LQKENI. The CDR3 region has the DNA TGTGCCAGCTCACCAAGACAGGGAGGAGTGAACACTGAAGCTTTCTTT. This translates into CASSPRQGGVNTEAFF.

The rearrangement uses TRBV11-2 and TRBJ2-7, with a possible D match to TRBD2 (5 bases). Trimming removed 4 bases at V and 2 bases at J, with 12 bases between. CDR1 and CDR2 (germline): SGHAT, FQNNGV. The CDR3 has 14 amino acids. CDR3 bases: TGTGCCAGCAGCTCCGCAGATAGCGCCTACGAGCAGTACTTC. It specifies CASSSADSAYEQYF.

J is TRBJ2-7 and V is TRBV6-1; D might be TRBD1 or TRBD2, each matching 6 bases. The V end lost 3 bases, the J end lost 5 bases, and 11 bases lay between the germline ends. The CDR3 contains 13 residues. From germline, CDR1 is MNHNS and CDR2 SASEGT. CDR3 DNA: TGTGCCAGCAGTGATAGGGGGGAGGACGAGCAGTACTTC. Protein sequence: CASSDRGEDEQYF.

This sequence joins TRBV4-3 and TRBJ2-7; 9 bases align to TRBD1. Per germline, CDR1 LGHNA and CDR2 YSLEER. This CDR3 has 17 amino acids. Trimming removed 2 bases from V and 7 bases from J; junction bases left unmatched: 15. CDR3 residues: CASSQLPPGQGFHEQYF. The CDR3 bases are TGCGCCAGCAGCCAATTACCGCCGGGACAGGGCTTTCATGAGCAGTACTTC.

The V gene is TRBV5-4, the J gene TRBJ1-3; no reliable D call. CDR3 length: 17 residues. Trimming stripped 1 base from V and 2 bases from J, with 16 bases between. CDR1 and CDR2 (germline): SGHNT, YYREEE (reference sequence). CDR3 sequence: CASSLRSGGNTGNTIYF. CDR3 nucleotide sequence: TGTGCCAGCAGCTTGAGATCGGGAGGTAATACTGGAAACACCATATATTTT.

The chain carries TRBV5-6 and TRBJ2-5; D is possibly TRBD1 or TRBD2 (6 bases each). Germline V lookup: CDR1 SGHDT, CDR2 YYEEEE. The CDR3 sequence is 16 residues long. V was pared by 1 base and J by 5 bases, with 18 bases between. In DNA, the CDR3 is TGTGCCAGCAGCTTGTACGTCGGGGGCGGGTGGGAGACCCAGTACTTC. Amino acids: CASSLYVGGGWETQYF.

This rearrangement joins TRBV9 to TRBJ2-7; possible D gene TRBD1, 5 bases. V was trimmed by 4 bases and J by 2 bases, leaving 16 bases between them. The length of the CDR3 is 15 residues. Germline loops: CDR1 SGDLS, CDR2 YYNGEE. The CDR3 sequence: CASSFPLGQTYEQYF. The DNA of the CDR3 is TGTGCCAGCAGCTTCCCTCTCGGACAAACCTACGAGCAGTACTTC.

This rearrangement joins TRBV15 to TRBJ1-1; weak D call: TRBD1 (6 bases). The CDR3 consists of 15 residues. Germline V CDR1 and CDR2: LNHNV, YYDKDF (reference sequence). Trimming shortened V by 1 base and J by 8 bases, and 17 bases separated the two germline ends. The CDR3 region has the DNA TGTGCCACCAGCAGAGCCGGGACAAGAGGCGAGGAAGCTTTCTTT. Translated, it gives CATSRAGTRGEEAFF.

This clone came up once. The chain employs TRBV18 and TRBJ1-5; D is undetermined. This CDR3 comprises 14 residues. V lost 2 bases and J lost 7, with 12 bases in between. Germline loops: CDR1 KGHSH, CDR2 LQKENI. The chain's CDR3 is CASSPAGSSQPQHF. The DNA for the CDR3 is TGTGCCAGCTCACCAGCGGGGTCAAGCCAGCCCCAGCATTTT.

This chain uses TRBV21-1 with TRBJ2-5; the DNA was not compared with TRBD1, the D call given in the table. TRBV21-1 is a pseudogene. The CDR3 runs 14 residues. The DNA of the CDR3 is TGTGCCAGCAGCGAACAAAGTCTCCGAGAGACCCAGTACTTC. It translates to CASSEQSLRETQYF.

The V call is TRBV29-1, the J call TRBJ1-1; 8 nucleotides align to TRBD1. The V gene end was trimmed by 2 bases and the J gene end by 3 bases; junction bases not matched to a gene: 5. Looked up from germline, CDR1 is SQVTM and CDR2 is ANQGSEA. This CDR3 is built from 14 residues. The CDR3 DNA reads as TGCAGCGTTGAACCAGGGGGCTTGTACACTGAAGCTTTCTTT. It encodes CSVEPGGLYTEAFF.

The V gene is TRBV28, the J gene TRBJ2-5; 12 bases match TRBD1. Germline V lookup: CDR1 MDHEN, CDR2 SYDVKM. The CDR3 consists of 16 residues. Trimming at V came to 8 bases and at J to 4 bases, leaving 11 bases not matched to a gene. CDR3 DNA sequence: TGTGCCAGCTCCCCTCGGGGACAGGGGGCAGGAGAGACCCAGTACTTC. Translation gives CASSPRGQGAGETQYF.

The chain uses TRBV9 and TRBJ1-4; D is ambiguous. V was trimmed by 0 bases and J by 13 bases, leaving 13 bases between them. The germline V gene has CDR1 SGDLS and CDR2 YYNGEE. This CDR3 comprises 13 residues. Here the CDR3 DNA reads TGTGCCAGCAGCGTAGAATCTGTTGGGATACTGTTTTTT. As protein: CASSVESVGILFF.

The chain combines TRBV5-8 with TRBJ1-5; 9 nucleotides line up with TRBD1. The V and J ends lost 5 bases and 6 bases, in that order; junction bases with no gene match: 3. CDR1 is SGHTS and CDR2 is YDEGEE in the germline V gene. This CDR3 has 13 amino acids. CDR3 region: CASRPDRGQPQHF. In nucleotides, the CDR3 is TGTGCCAGCAGACCGGACAGGGGTCAGCCCCAGCATTTT.

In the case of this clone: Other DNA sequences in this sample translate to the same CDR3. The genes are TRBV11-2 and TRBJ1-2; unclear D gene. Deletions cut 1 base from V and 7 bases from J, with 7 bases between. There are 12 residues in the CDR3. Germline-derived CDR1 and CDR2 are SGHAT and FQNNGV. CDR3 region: CASSLVGFGYTF. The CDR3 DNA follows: TGTGCCAGCAGCTTAGTTGGGTTTGGCTACACCTTC.

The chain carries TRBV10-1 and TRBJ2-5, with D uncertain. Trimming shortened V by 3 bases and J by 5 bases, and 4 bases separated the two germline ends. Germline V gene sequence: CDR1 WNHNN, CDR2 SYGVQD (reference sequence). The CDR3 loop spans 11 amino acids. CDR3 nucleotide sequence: TGCGCCAGCAGTGAAGGGGAGACCCAGTACTTC. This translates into CASSEGETQYF.

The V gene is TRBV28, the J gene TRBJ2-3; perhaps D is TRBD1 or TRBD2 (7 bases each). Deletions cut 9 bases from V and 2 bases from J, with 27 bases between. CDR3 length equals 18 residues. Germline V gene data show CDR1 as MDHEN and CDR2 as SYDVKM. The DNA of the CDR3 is TGTGCCAGATGGGGGAGGGACAGTCAAATCCCCGTCACAGATACGCAGTATTTT. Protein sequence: CARWGRDSQIPVTDTQYF.

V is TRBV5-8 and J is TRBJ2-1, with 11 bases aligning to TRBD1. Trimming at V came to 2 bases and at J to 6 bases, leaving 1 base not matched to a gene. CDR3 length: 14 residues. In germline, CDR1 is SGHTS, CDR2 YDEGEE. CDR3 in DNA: TGTGCCAGCAGCTTCGGGACAGGGGGCAATGAGCAGTTCTTC. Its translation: CASSFGTGGNEQFF.

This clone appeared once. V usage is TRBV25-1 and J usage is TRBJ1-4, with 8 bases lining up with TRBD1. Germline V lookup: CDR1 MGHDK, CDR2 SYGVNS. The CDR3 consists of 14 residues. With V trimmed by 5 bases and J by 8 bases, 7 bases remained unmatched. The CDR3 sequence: CASSTLTGAEKLFF. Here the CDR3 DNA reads TGTGCCAGCAGTACTCTGACAGGGGCAGAAAAACTGTTTTTT.

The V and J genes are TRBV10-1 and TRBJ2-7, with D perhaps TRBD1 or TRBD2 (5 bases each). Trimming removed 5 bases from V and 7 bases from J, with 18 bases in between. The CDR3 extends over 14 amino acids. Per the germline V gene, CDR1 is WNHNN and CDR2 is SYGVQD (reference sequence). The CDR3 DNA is TGCGCCAGCAGTTTTTCCGGGACCCTCAAGGAGCAGTACTTC. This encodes CASSFSGTLKEQYF.

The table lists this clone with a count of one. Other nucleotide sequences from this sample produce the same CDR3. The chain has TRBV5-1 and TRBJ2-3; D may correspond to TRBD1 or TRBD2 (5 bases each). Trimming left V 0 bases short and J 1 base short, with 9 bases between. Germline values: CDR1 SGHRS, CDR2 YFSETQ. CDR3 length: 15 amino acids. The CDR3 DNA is TGCGCCAGCAGCTTGGACGGGGCGGGCACAGATACGCAGTATTTT. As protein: CASSLDGAGTDTQYF.

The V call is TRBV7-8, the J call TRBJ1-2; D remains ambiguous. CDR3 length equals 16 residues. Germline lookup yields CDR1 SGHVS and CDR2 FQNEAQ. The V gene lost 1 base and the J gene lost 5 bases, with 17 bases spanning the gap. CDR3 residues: CASSLEASSLGYGYTF. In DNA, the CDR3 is TGTGCCAGCAGCTTAGAGGCCAGCTCACTCGGTTATGGCTACACCTTC. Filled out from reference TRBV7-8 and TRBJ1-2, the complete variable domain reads GAGVSQSPRYKVAKRGQDVALRCDPISGHVSLFWYQQALGQGPEFLTYFQNEAQLDKSGLPSDRFFAERPEGSVSTLKIQRTQQEDSAVYLCASSLEASSLGYGYTFGSGTRLTVV.

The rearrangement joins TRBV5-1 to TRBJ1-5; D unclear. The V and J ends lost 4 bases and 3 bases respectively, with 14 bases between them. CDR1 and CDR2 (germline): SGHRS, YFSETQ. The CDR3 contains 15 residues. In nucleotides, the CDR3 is TGCGCCAGCAGCCCCTCTGAGGCCCCCAATCAGCCCCAGCATTTT. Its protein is CASSPSEAPNQPQHF.

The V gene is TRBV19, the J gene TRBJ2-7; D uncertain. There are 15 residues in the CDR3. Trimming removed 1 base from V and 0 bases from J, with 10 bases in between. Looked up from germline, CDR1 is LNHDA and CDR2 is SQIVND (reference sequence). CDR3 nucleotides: TGTGCCAGTAGTATAGTTTCGGGCCCCTCCTACGAGCAGTACTTC. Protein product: CASSIVSGPSYEQYF.